This T cell receptor (beta chain) appears in the sequencing data of a study of T cells in Graves' hyperthyroidism and ophthalmopathy. This CDR3 is built from 11 residues. Germline-derived CDR1 and CDR2 are GTSNPN and SVGIG (reference sequence). V shed 6 bases, J shed 5 bases, and the junction held 3 bases outside the gene matches. TCR beta CDR3 regions were amplified from RNA. The HTBI set primed first-round TCR CDR3 RT-PCR. TCRdb redid the calling of the multiplex PCR reads with MiXCR, one entry per CDR3 protein. The sample lists about 640,000 distinct CDR3 sequences, more than 20% occurring once. This clonotype was recorded many times.

The chain joins TRBV30 to TRBJ2-7; 8 nucleotides line up with TRBD2. Sequenced input: blood. This clonotype originated in a man younger than 45 with Graves' ophthalmopathy. The CDR3 protein is CACGRGNEQYF. In DNA, the CDR3 is TGTGCCTGCGGGAGGGGGAACGAGCAGTACTTC.